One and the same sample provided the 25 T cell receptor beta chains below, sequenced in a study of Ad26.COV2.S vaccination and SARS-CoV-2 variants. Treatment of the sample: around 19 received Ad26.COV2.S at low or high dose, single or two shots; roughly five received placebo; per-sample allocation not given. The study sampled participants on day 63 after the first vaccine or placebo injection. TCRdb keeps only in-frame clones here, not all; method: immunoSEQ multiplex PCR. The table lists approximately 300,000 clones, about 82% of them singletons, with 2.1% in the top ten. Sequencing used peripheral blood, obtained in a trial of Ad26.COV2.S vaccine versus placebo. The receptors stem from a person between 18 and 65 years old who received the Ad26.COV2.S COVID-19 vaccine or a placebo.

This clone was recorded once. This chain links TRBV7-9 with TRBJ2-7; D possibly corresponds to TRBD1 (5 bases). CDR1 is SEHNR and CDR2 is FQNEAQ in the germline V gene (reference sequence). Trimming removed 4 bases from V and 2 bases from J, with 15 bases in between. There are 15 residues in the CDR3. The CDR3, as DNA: TGTGCCAGCAGCTCGGATGGGGCCCCTACCTACGAGCAGTACTTC. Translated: CASSSDGAPTYEQYF.

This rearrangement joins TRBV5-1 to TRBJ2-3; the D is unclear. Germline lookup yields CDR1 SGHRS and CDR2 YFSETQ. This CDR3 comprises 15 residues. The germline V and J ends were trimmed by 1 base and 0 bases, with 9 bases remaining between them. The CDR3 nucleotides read TGCGCCAGCAGCTTGTTGGCCACAAGCACAGATACGCAGTATTTT. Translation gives CASSLLATSTDTQYF.

The CDR3 spells CASSLWGSFYEQYF. CDR3 sequence (DNA): TGTGCCAGCAGCTTATGGGGGTCTTTTTACGAGCAGTACTTC. The V call is TRBV7-9, the J call TRBJ2-7; D could derive from TRBD1 or TRBD2 (5 bases each). Germline V gene data show CDR1 as SEHNR and CDR2 as FQNEAQ (reference sequence). Trimming took 2 bases from V and 4 from J, leaving 12 bases between them. This CDR3 has 14 residues.

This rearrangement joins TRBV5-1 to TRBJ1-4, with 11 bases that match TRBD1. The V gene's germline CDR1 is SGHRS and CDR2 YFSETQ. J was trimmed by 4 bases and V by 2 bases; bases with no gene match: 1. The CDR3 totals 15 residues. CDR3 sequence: CASSFGTGGNEKLFF. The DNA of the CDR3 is TGCGCCAGCAGCTTTGGGACAGGGGGTAATGAAAAACTGTTTTTT.

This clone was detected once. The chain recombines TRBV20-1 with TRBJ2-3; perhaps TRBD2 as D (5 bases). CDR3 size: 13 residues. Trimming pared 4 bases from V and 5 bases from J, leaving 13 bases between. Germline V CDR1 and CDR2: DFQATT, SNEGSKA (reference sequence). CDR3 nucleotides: TGCAGTGCTAATGAGCGGAAGGGAGATACGCAGTATTTT. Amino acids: CSANERKGDTQYF.

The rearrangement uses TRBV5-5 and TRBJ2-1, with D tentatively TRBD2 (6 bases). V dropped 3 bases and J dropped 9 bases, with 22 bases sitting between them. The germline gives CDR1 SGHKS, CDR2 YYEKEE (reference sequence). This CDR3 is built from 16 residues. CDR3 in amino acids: CASSWELALQRSEQFF. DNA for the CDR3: TGTGCCAGCAGCTGGGAACTAGCCCTCCAGAGGAGTGAGCAGTTCTTC.

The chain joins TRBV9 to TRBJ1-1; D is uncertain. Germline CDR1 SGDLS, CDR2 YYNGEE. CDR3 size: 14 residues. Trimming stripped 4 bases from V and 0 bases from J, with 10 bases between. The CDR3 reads CASSPRLMNTEAFF. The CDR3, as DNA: TGTGCCAGCAGCCCCCGACTGATGAACACTGAAGCTTTCTTT.

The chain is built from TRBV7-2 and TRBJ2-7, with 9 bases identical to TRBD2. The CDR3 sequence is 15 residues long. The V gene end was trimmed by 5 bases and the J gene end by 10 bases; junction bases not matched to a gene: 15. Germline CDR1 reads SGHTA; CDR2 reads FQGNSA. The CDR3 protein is CASSPHGERGVRQYF. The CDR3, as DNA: TGTGCCAGCAGCCCCCACGGGGAGCGGGGGGTCCGTCAGTACTTC.

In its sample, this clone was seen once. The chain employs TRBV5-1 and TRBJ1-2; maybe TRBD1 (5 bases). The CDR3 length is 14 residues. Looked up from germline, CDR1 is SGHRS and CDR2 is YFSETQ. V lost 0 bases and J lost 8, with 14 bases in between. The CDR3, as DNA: TGCGCCAGCAGCTTGGCCGTCGGGGCTGAAGGCTACACCTTC. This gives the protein CASSLAVGAEGYTF.

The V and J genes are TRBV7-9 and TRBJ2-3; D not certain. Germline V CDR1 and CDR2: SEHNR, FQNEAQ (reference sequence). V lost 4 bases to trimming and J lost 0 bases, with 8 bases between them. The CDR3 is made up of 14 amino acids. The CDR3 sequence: CASSSLPSTDTQYF. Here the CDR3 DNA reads TGTGCCAGCAGCTCCTTGCCTAGCACAGATACGCAGTATTTT.

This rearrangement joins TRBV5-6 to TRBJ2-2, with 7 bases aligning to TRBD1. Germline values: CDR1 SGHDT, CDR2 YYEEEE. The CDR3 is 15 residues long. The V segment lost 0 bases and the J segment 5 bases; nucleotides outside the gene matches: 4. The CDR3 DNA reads TGTGCCAGCAGCTTGGTTGGGACAGTTACCGGGGAGCTGTTTTTT. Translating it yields CASSLVGTVTGELFF.

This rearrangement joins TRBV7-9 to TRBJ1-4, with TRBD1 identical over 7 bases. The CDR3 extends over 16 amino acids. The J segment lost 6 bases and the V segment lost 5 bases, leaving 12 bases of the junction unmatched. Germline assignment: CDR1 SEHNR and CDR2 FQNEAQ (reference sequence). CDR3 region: CASSVTRTGFDEKLFF. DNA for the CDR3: TGTGCCAGCAGCGTAACAAGGACAGGCTTTGATGAAAAACTGTTTTTT.

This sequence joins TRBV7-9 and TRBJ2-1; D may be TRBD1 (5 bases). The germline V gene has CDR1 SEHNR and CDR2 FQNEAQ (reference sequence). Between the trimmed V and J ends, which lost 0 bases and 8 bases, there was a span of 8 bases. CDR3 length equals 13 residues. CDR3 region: CASSLAVQDEQFF. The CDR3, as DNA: TGTGCCAGCAGCTTAGCGGTACAGGATGAGCAGTTCTTC.

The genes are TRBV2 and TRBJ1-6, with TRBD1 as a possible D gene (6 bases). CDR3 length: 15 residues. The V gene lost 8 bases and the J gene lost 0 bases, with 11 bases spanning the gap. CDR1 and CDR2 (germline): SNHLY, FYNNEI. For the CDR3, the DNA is TGTGCCAGCCTGAAGGGGGACTCCTATAATTCACCCCTCCACTTT. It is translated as CASLKGDSYNSPLHF.

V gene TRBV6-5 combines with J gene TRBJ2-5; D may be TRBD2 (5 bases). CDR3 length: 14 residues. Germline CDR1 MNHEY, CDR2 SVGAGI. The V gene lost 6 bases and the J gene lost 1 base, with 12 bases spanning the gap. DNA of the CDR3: TGTGCCAGCAGGGGAGTTCGGATCCAAGAGACCCAGTACTTC. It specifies CASRGVRIQETQYF.

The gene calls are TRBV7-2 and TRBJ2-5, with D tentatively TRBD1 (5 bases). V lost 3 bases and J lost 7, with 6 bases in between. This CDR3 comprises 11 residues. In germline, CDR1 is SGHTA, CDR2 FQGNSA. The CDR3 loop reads CASSFTGTQYF. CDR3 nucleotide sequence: TGTGCCAGCAGCTTTACAGGGACCCAGTACTTC.

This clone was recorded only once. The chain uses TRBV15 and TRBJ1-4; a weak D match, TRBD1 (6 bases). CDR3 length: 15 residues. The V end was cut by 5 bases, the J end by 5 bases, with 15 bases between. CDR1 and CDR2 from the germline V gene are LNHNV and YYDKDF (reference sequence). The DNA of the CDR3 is TGTGCCACCAGCCCCCGGACAGCCCAAAATGAAAAACTGTTTTTT. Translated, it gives CATSPRTAQNEKLFF.

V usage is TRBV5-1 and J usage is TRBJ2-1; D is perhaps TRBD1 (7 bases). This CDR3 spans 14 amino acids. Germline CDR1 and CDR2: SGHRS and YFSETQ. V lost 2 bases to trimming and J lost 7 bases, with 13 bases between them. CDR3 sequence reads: CASSLDREVNEQFF. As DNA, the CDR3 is TGCGCCAGCAGCTTAGACAGGGAGGTTAATGAGCAGTTCTTC. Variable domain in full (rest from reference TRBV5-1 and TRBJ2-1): KAGVTQTPRYLIKTRGQQVTLSCSPISGHRSVSWYQQTPGQGLQFLFEYFSETQRNKGNFPGRFSGRQFSNSRSEMNVSTLELGDSALYLCASSLDREVNEQFFGPGTRLTVL.

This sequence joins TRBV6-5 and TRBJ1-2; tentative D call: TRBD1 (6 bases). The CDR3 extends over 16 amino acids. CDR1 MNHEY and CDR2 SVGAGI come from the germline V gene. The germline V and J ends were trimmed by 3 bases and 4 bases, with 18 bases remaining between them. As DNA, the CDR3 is TGTGCCAGCAGTTATAGAGGGGGAAGACAACCCTATGGCTACACCTTC. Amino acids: CASSYRGGRQPYGYTF.

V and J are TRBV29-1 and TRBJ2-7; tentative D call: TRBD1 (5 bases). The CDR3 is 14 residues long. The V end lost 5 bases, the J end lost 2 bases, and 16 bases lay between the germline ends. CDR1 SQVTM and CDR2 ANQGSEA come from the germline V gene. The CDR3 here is CSVPGQAGTYEQYF. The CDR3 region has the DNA TGCAGCGTTCCTGGCCAGGCAGGGACCTACGAGCAGTACTTC.

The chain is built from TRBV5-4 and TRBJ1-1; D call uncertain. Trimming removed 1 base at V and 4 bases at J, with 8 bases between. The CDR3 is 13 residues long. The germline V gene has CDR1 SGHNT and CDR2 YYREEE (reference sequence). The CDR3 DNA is TGTGCCAGCAGCTTGTGGGGTTCCACTGAAGCTTTCTTT. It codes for CASSLWGSTEAFF.

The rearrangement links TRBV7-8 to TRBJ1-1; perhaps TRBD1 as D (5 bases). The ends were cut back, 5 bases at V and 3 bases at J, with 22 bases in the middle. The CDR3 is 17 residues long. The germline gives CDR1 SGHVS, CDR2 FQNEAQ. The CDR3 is CASSLSKWSPGDTEAFF. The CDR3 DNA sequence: TGTGCCAGCAGCCTGTCCAAGTGGTCCCCGGGGGACACTGAAGCTTTCTTT.

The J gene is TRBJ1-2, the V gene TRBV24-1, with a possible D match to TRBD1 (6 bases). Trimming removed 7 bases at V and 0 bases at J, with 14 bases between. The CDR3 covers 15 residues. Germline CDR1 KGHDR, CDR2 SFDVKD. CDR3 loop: CATRGGAGANYGYTF. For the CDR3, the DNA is TGTGCCACCAGGGGGGGAGCAGGGGCTAACTATGGCTACACCTTC.

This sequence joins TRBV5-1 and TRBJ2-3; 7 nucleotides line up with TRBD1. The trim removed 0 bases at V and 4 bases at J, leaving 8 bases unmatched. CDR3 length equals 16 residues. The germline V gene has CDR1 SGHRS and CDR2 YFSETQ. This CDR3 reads CASSLGGRGNSDTQYF. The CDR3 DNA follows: TGCGCCAGCAGCTTGGGTGGCAGGGGGAACTCAGATACGCAGTATTTT.

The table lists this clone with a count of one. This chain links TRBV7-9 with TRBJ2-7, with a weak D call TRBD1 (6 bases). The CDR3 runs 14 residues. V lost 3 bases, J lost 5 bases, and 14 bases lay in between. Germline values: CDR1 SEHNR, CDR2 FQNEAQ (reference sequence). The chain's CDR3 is CASSLGAGLHEQYF. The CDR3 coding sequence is TGTGCCAGCAGCTTGGGGGCAGGGCTCCACGAGCAGTACTTC.